The 30 T cell receptor beta chains presented below share a single source sample, sequenced in a study of identical twins. MiXCR, run by TCRdb on the 5' RACE reads, gives a single entry per CDR3 protein. Altogether about 530,000 distinct CDR3 sequences are present, roughly 15% being singletons, with the ten largest covering 0.44%. In addition, the sample was reused for a study of yellow fever vaccine responses in identical twins.

The sequenced sample consisted of CD4+ T cells sorted from blood. The source of these receptors is a woman aged 18-29 years in good health.

The gene calls are TRBV10-1 and TRBJ2-1; the D gene is possibly TRBD2 (6 bases). The CDR3 length is 16 residues. Germline CDR1 is WNHNN and CDR2 is SYGVQD (reference sequence). V was clipped by 1 base and J by 7 bases, with 17 bases between them. The CDR3 region is CASSEYSGAARNEQFF. CDR3 nucleotide sequence: TGCGCCAGCAGTGAGTACTCGGGAGCAGCGCGGAATGAGCAGTTCTTC.

V gene TRBV18 combines with J gene TRBJ2-3; D is unclear. This CDR3 spans 14 amino acids. Trimming cost V 3 bases and J 6 bases, with 13 bases left between them. Germline-derived CDR1 and CDR2 are KGHSH and LQKENI. CDR3 protein: CASSPRAGPDTQYF. The CDR3 region has the DNA TGTGCCAGCTCACCTAGGGCCGGGCCGGATACGCAGTATTTT.

The genes are TRBV20-1 and TRBJ2-5; weak D call: TRBD1 (6 bases). V lost 6 bases, J lost 2 bases, and 10 bases lay in between. The CDR3 contains 12 residues. The germline gives CDR1 DFQATT, CDR2 SNEGSKA (reference sequence). The CDR3 here is CSANDRQETQYF. The CDR3 DNA sequence: TGCAGTGCAAACGACAGGCAAGAGACCCAGTACTTC.

V gene TRBV13 combines with J gene TRBJ1-5; D is ambiguous. The CDR3 covers 12 residues. Germline V lookup: CDR1 PRHDT, CDR2 FYEKMQ (reference sequence). The V and J ends lost 5 bases and 9 bases respectively, with 11 bases between them. The CDR3 DNA sequence: TGTGCCAGCAGCCTATCATTTGGGCCCCAGCATTTT. Translated, it gives CASSLSFGPQHF.

This clonotype was detected many times. This rearrangement joins TRBV29-1 to TRBJ2-3; unclear D gene. The CDR3 totals 12 residues. CDR1 is SQVTM, CDR2 ANQGSEA, per germline. V was cut by 3 bases and J by 4 bases, with 8 bases left in between. CDR3 loop: CSVEYPADTQYF. The CDR3 DNA follows: TGCAGCGTTGAGTACCCGGCAGATACGCAGTATTTT.

The chain employs TRBV28 and TRBJ1-6; possibly TRBD1 for D (5 bases). The germline V and J ends were trimmed by 6 bases and 0 bases, with 15 bases remaining between them. The CDR3 has 17 amino acids. Germline V gives CDR1 MDHEN, CDR2 SYDVKM. The CDR3 here is CASSGRDLSSYNSPLHF. Written as DNA, the CDR3 is TGTGCCAGCAGCGGCAGGGACCTAAGCTCCTATAATTCACCCCTCCACTTT. The full variable domain, rest sourced from reference TRBV28 and TRBJ1-6, is DVKVTQSSRYLVKRTGEKVFLECVQDMDHENMFWYRQDPGLGLRLIYFSYDVKMKEKGDIPEGYSVSREKKERFSLILESASTNQTSMYLCASSGRDLSSYNSPLHFGNGTRLTVT.

There are a few counts of this clonotype. V usage is TRBV5-5 and J usage is TRBJ2-1; 10 nucleotides match TRBD2. The CDR3 sequence is 16 residues long. Per the germline V gene, CDR1 is SGHKS and CDR2 is YYEKEE (reference sequence). The junction had 2 bases not matched to a gene; V was cut back by 0 bases and J by 2 bases. The CDR3 reads CASSLVLAGAYNEQFF. The CDR3 DNA reads TGTGCCAGCAGCTTGGTTCTAGCGGGAGCCTACAATGAGCAGTTCTTC.

The V call is TRBV4-1, the J call TRBJ2-3; TRBD2 aligns across 14 bases. The ends lost 1 base at V and 12 bases at J; junction bases unmatched: 6. Germline V gives CDR1 MGHRA, CDR2 YSYEKL. The CDR3 is made up of 15 amino acids. The CDR3 sequence: CASSQVGLAGVGQYF. In DNA, the CDR3 is TGCGCCAGCAGCCAAGTGGGACTAGCGGGAGTAGGCCAGTATTTT.

This chain joins TRBV29-1 and TRBJ2-5, with D tentatively TRBD2 (6 bases). The CDR3 sequence is 13 residues long. Germline V gene lookup returns CDR1 SQVTM and CDR2 ANQGSEA. V was clipped by 4 bases and J by 5 bases, with 14 bases between them. The CDR3 protein is CSVVRGGVETQYF. The DNA of the CDR3 is TGCAGCGTTGTGCGGGGTGGGGTTGAGACCCAGTACTTC.

This chain uses TRBV12-3 or TRBV12-4 with TRBJ2-7; TRBD1 matches 7 bases. This CDR3 has 14 residues. With V trimmed by 1 base and J by 4 bases, 4 bases remained unmatched. Written as DNA, the CDR3 is TGTGCCAGCAGTTTAGGTGTACAGGGGTACGAGCAGTACTTC. Translated: CASSLGVQGYEQYF.

This clonotype came up a few times. The V and J genes are TRBV24-1 and TRBJ2-2, with a possible D match to TRBD1 (6 bases). Trimming shortened V by 3 bases and J by 4 bases, and 17 bases separated the two germline ends. CDR3 length equals 17 residues. Germline values: CDR1 KGHDR, CDR2 SFDVKD. The CDR3 spells CATSDVPGQSLTGELFF. The DNA for the CDR3 is TGTGCCACCAGTGATGTTCCGGGACAAAGCCTCACCGGGGAGCTGTTTTTT.

The V gene is TRBV9, the J gene TRBJ1-5; D might be TRBD1 (5 bases). The CDR3 spans 14 residues. Germline assignment: CDR1 SGDLS and CDR2 YYNGEE. With 0 bases removed from V and 9 bases from J, the gap between germline ends came to 13 bases. The CDR3 here is CASSVGVGDLPQHF. In DNA form, the CDR3 reads TGTGCCAGCAGCGTAGGCGTTGGGGACCTGCCCCAGCATTTT.

This clonotype was found many times. The chain recombines TRBV29-1 with TRBJ2-1, with TRBD1 matching over 10 bases. Germline lookup yields CDR1 SQVTM and CDR2 ANQGSEA. The V and J ends lost 4 bases and 0 bases, in that order; junction bases with no gene match: 3. The CDR3 runs 15 residues. This CDR3 is CSVGGQGFSYNEQFF. CDR3 nucleotide sequence: TGCAGCGTTGGGGGACAGGGGTTCTCCTACAATGAGCAGTTCTTC.

This clonotype was counted a few times. This chain connects TRBV5-1 to TRBJ1-2; 10 nucleotides line up with TRBD1. Germline lookup yields CDR1 SGHRS and CDR2 YFSETQ. Trimming cost V 4 bases and J 4 bases; bases outside gene matches: 7. CDR3 length: 15 amino acids. DNA for the CDR3: TGCGCCAGCAGCCCGCCGACAGGGGGCGTCTATGGCTACACCTTC. It encodes CASSPPTGGVYGYTF.

This clonotype has a handful of counts. The chain couples TRBV19 to TRBJ2-2, with 10 positions matching TRBD1. CDR1 and CDR2 from the germline V gene are LNHDA and SQIVND (reference sequence). This CDR3 has 16 residues. V dropped 7 bases and J dropped 7; count of bases not matched to a gene: 12. The CDR3 nucleotides read TGTGCCAGTACCGCCGGGACAGGGGTGGTCGTCGGGGAGCTGTTTTTT. Amino acid sequence: CASTAGTGVVVGELFF.

This clonotype was seen only a few times. The chain combines TRBV20-1 with TRBJ1-1, with D unclear. CDR3 size: 12 residues. Trimming took off 1 base at V and 1 base at J, with 4 bases between the two ends. CDR1 DFQATT and CDR2 SNEGSKA come from the germline V gene (reference sequence). The CDR3 here is CSARGANTEAFF. The CDR3 coding sequence is TGCAGTGCTAGAGGGGCGAACACTGAAGCTTTCTTT.

The rearrangement uses TRBV4-1 and TRBJ1-4; 7 nucleotides agree with TRBD1. The CDR3 sequence is 15 residues long. V was clipped by 5 bases and J by 1 base; unmatched bases: 4. Per germline, CDR1 MGHRA and CDR2 YSYEKL. This CDR3 reads CASSTTGVTNEKLFF. The CDR3 DNA reads as TGCGCCAGCAGCACCACAGGGGTAACTAATGAAAAACTGTTTTTT.

A few counts support this clonotype. The chain is built from TRBV11-2 and TRBJ1-1; tentative D call: TRBD1 (5 bases). Trimming took 2 bases from V and 5 from J, leaving 12 bases between them. Germline V gene sequence: CDR1 SGHAT, CDR2 FQNNGV. There are 14 residues in the CDR3. CDR3 amino acids: CASSLTGGRTEAFF. CDR3 DNA sequence: TGTGCCAGCAGCTTAACGGGGGGAAGGACTGAAGCTTTCTTT.

The rearrangement links TRBV23-1 to TRBJ2-7, with D perhaps TRBD2 (6 bases). TRBV23-1 is flagged as an ORF with uncertain function. The CDR3 extends over 14 amino acids. V lost 8 bases and J lost 4, with 18 bases in between. The DNA for the CDR3 is TGCGCCAGCCCCAGCCCGGGACTTAAGTACGAGCAGTACTTC. Protein: CASPSPGLKYEQYF.

This clonotype was recorded a few times. This chain connects TRBV6-6 to TRBJ1-6; no reliable D call. The CDR3 spans 13 residues. Germline V gene lookup returns CDR1 MNHNY and CDR2 SVGAGI (reference sequence). V was pared by 4 bases and J by 9 bases, with 10 bases between. This CDR3 reads CASSSKFSSPLHF. CDR3 DNA sequence: TGTGCCAGCAGTTCTAAATTCAGTTCACCCCTCCACTTT.

This clonotype was picked up a small number of times. V is TRBV5-1 and J is TRBJ2-1; TRBD1 matches at 9 bases. The CDR3 extends over 16 amino acids. Trimming took 4 bases from V and 7 from J; bases not matched to a gene: 12. Germline assignment: CDR1 SGHRS and CDR2 YFSETQ. CDR3 residues: CASSHGLGDRVNEQFF. CDR3 bases: TGCGCCAGCAGCCATGGACTTGGGGACAGGGTGAATGAGCAGTTCTTC.

The sample holds a few counts of this clonotype. The rearrangement joins TRBV9 to TRBJ2-7; 13 nucleotides line up with TRBD2. The J segment lost 5 bases and the V segment lost 4 bases, leaving 6 bases of the junction unmatched. Per the germline V gene, CDR1 is SGDLS and CDR2 is YYNGEE. The CDR3 has 15 residues. Here the CDR3 DNA reads TGTGCCAGCAGCTCAGGACTAGCGGGAGTCGACGAGCAGTACTTC. Translated: CASSSGLAGVDEQYF. The variable domain in full, completed from reference TRBV9 and TRBJ2-7, reads DSGVTQTPKHLITATGQRVTLRCSPRSGDLSVYWYQQSLDQGLQFLIQYYNGEERAKGNILERFSAQQFPDLHSELNLSSLELGDSALYFCASSSGLAGVDEQYFGPGTRLTVT.

This clonotype was counted between two and nine times. The chain employs TRBV3-1 and TRBJ2-2; 13 bases map to TRBD2. The V gene's germline CDR1 is LGHDT and CDR2 YNNKEL (reference sequence). With 6 bases clipped from V and 6 bases from J, the junction kept 4 bases outside the gene matches. The CDR3 runs to 15 residues. The CDR3 bases are TGTGCCAGCAGACTAGCGGGAGGGCGTGCCGGGGAGCTGTTTTTT. It encodes CASRLAGGRAGELFF.

This clonotype came up many times. The rearrangement joins TRBV5-1 to TRBJ2-3, with TRBD2 as a possible D gene (6 bases). The ends were cut back, 1 base at V and 2 bases at J, with 17 bases in the middle. CDR1 is SGHRS and CDR2 is YFSETQ in the germline V gene. This CDR3 comprises 17 residues. CDR3 sequence reads: CASSLLGGEILTDTQYF. The CDR3 DNA is TGCGCCAGCAGCTTGTTGGGCGGGGAAATTCTCACAGATACGCAGTATTTT.

V is TRBV10-3 and J is TRBJ1-1, with unresolved D. The CDR3 has 14 residues. Per the germline V gene, CDR1 is ENHRY and CDR2 is SYGVKD. The V gene lost 4 bases and the J gene lost 1 base, with 10 bases spanning the gap. The CDR3 coding sequence is TGTGCCATCAGTGTTGTGTCAACGAACACTGAAGCTTTCTTT. Protein sequence: CAISVVSTNTEAFF.

This chain connects TRBV24-1 to TRBJ2-5, with TRBD2 as a possible D gene (7 bases). From germline, CDR1 is KGHDR and CDR2 SFDVKD. The CDR3 is 16 amino acids. V was clipped by 4 bases and J by 2 bases, with 16 bases between them. The CDR3 DNA reads as TGTGCCACCAGTGACCATGGGGGGGCATTGCAAGAGACCCAGTACTTC. Translated, it gives CATSDHGGALQETQYF.

This clonotype was detected a few times. This sequence joins TRBV12-3 or TRBV12-4 and TRBJ1-1; D is possibly TRBD1 (5 bases). Trimming left V 6 bases short and J 1 base short, with 12 bases between. The CDR3 runs 14 residues. CDR3 bases: TGTGCCAGCAGAACAGGAATTAGGAACACTGAAGCTTTCTTT. This sequence encodes CASRTGIRNTEAFF.

This clonotype has ten or more counts. The chain couples TRBV5-1 to TRBJ1-1; D possibly corresponds to TRBD1 (6 bases). Germline CDR1 and CDR2: SGHRS and YFSETQ. Trimming cost V 1 base and J 11 bases, with 9 bases left between them. The CDR3 runs to 11 residues. The CDR3 spells CASSLTGQAFF. CDR3 nucleotides: TGCGCCAGCAGCTTGACAGGGCAGGCTTTCTTT.

This sequence joins TRBV9 and TRBJ1-3; D gene unclear. The germline V gene has CDR1 SGDLS and CDR2 YYNGEE. CDR3 length: 14 residues. Trimming took 1 base from V and 0 from J, leaving 5 bases between them. CDR3 sequence (DNA): TGTGCCAGCAGCGTAACTAGCTCTGGAAACACCATATATTTT. Encoded protein: CASSVTSSGNTIYF.

This clonotype was recorded a few times. The rearrangement uses TRBV9 and TRBJ2-2; the match to TRBD2 covers 7 bases. CDR1 is SGDLS and CDR2 is YYNGEE in the germline V gene. The CDR3 covers 16 residues. Trimming removed 1 base from V and 4 bases from J; junction bases left unmatched: 7. The CDR3 reads CASSVTGLAATGELFF. In nucleotides, the CDR3 is TGTGCCAGCAGCGTAACGGGGCTAGCGGCCACCGGGGAGCTGTTTTTT.